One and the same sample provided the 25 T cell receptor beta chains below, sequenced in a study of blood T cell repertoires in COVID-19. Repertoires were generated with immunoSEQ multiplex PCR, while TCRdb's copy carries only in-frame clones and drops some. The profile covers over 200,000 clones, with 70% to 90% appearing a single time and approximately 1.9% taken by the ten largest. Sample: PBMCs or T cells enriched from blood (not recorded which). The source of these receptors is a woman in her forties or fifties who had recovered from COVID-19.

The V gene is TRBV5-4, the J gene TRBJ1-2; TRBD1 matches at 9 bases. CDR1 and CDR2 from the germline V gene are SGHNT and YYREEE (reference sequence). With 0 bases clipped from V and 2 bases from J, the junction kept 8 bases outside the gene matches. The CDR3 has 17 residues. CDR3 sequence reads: CASSLAGQGSKNYGYTF. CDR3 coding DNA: TGTGCCAGCAGCTTGGCCGGACAGGGGAGCAAAAACTATGGCTACACCTTC.

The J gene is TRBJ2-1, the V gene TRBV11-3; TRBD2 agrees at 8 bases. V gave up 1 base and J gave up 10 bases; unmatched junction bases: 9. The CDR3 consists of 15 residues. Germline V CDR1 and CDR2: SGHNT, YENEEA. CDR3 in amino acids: CASSLGLPGRDEQFF. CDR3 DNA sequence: TGTGCCAGCAGCTTAGGACTCCCCGGGAGGGACGAGCAGTTCTTC.

CDR3 sequence: CASSPELNTEAFF. CDR3 coding DNA: TGTGCCAGCTCACCAGAGTTGAACACTGAAGCTTTCTTT. The V call is TRBV18, the J call TRBJ1-1; D uncertain. This CDR3 is 13 amino acids long. The V end lost 2 bases, the J end lost 0 bases, and 4 bases lay between the germline ends. Per the germline V gene, CDR1 is KGHSH and CDR2 is LQKENI.

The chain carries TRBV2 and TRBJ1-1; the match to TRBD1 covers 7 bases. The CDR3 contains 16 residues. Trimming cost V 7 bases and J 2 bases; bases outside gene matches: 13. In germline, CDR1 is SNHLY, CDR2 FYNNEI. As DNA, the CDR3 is TGTGCCAGCATTGAGAGACGAGGACAGGCTAACACTGAAGCTTTCTTT. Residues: CASIERRGQANTEAFF.

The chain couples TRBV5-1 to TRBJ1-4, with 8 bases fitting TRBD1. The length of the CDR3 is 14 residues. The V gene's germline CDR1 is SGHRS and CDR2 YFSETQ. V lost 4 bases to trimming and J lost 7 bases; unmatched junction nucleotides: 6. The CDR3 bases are TGCGCCAGCAGCCCAGACAGGGGAAGTGAAAAACTGTTTTTT. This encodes CASSPDRGSEKLFF.

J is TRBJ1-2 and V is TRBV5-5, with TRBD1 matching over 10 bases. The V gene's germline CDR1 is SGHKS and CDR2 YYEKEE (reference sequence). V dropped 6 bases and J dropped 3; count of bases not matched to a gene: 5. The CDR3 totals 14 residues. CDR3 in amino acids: CASNFDRGHYGYTF. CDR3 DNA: TGTGCCAGCAACTTCGACAGGGGGCACTATGGCTACACCTTC.

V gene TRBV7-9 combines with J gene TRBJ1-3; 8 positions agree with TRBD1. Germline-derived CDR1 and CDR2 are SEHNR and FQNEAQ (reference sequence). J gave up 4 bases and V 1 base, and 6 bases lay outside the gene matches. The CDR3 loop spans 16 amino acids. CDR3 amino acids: CASSLEGQVGGNTIYF. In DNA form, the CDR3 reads TGTGCCAGCAGCTTAGAGGGACAGGTGGGCGGAAACACCATATATTTT.

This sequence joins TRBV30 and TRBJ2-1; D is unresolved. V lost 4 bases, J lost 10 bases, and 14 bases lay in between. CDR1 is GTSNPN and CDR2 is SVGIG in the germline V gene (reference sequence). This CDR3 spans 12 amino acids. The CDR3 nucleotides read TGTGCCTGGACGGCCTCCTGGCGGGAGCAGTTCTTC. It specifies CAWTASWREQFF. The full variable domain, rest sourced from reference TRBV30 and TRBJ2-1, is SQTIHQWPATLVQPVGSPLSLECTVEGTSNPNLYWYRQAAGRGLQLLFYSVGIGQISSEVPQNLSASRPQDRQFILSSKKLLLSDSGFYLCAWTASWREQFFGPGTRLTVL.

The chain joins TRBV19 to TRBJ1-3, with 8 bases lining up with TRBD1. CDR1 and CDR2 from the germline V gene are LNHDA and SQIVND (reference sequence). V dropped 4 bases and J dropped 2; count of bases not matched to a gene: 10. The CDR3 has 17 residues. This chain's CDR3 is CASSTYWTGRTGNTIYF. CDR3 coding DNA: TGTGCCAGTAGTACTTACTGGACAGGGAGGACTGGAAACACCATATATTTT.

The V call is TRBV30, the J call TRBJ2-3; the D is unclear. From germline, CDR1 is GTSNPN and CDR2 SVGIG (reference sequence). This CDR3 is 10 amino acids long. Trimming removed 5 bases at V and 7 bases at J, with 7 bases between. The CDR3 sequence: CAWGLYTQYF. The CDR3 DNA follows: TGTGCCTGGGGTCTATATACGCAGTATTTT.

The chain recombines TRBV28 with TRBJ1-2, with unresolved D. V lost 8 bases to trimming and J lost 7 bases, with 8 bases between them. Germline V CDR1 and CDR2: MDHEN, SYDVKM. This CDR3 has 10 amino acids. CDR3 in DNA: TGTGCCAGCGGGCCGCGTGGCTACACCTTC. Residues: CASGPRGYTF.

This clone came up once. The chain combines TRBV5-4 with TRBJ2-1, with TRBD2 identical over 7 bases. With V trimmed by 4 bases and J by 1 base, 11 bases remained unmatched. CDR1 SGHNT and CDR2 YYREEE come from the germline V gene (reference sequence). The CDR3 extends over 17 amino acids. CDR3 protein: CASSPNRGGSSYNEQFF. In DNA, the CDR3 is TGTGCCAGCAGCCCGAATCGTGGCGGGAGTTCCTACAATGAGCAGTTCTTC.

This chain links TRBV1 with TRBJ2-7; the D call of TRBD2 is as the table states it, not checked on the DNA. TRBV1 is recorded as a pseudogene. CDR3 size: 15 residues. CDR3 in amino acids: CTSSQALALLYEQYF. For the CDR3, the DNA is TGCACCAGCAGCCAAGCCCTAGCGTTACTCTACGAGCAGTACTTC.

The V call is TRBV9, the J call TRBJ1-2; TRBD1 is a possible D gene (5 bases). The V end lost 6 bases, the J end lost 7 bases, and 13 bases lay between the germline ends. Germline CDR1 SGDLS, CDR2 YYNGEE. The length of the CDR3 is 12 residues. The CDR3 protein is CASNQGVFGYTF. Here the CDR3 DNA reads TGTGCCAGCAACCAAGGGGTTTTTGGCTACACCTTC.

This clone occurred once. The CDR3 DNA is TGTGCCAGCACTAGTGGCGGTAGCACAGATACGCAGTATTTT. Translation gives CASTSGGSTDTQYF. V gene TRBV9 combines with J gene TRBJ2-3; D ambiguous. The CDR3 is 14 residues long. Germline CDR1 and CDR2: SGDLS and YYNGEE. Between the trimmed V and J ends, which lost 6 bases and 0 bases, there was a span of 11 bases. The variable domain in full, with the rest retrieved from reference TRBV9 and TRBJ2-3, is DSGVTQTPKHLITATGQRVTLRCSPRSGDLSVYWYQQSLDQGLQFLIQYYNGEERAKGNILERFSAQQFPDLHSELNLSSLELGDSALYFCASTSGGSTDTQYFGPGTRLTVL.

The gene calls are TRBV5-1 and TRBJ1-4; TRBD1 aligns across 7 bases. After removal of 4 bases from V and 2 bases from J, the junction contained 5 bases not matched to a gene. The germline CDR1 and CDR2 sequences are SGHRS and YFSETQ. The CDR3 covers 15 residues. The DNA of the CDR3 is TGCGCCAGCAGCCAAGACAGGGCGACTAATGAAAAACTGTTTTTT. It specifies CASSQDRATNEKLFF.

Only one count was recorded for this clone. In DNA form, the CDR3 reads TGCGCCAGCAGCCCGGGTGGGGGCGCGGGTCAGCCCCAGCATTTT. This sequence encodes CASSPGGGAGQPQHF. This chain connects TRBV5-1 to TRBJ1-5; a possible D gene is TRBD1 (6 bases). The V end lost 4 bases, the J end lost 6 bases, and 17 bases lay between the germline ends. Germline-derived CDR1 and CDR2 are SGHRS and YFSETQ. The CDR3 consists of 15 residues.

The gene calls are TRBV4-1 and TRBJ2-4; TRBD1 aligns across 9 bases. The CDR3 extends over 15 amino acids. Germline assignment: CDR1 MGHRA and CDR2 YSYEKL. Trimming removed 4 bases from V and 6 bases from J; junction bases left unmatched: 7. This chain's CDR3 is CASSLAGQGRNIQYF. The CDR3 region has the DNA TGCGCCAGCAGCCTGGCAGGACAGGGGAGAAACATTCAGTACTTC.

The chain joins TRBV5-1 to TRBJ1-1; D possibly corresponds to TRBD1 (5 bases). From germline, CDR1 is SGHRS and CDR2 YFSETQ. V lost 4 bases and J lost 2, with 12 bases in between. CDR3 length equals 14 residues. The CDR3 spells CASSRRDPNTEAFF. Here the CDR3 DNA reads TGCGCCAGCAGCAGGAGGGACCCCAACACTGAAGCTTTCTTT.

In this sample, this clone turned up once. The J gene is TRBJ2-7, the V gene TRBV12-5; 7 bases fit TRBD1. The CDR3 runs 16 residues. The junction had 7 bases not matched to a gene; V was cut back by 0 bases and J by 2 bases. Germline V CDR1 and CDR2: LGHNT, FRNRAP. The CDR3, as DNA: TGTGCTAGTGGTTTGGTACCCTGGACAGGAACCTACGAGCAGTACTTC. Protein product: CASGLVPWTGTYEQYF.

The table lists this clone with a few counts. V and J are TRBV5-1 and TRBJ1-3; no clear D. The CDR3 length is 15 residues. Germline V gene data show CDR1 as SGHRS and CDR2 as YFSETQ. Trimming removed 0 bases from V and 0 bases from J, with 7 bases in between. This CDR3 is CASSLGSGSGNTIYF. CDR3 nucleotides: TGCGCCAGCAGCTTGGGATCGGGCTCTGGAAACACCATATATTTT.

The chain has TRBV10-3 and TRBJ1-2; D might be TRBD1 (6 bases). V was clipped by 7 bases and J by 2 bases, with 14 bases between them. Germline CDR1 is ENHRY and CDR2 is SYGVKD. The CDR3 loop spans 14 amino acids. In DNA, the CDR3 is TGTGCCATCACCCAAGGGGGGGGCAACTATGGCTACACCTTC. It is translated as CAITQGGGNYGYTF.

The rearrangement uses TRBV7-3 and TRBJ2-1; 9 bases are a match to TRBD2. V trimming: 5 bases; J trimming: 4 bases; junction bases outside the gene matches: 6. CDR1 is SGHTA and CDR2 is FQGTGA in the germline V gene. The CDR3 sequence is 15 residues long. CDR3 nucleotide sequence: TGTGCCAGCAGCCCTAGGGCGGGGGGGTACAATGAGCAGTTCTTC. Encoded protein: CASSPRAGGYNEQFF.

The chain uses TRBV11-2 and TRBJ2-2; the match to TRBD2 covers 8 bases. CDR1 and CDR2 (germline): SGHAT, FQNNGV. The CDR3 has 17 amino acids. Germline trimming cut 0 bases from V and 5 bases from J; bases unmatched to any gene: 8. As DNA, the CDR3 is TGTGCCAGCAGCTTAGAAAGCGGGGGACTAGGGACCGGGGAGCTGTTTTTT. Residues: CASSLESGGLGTGELFF.

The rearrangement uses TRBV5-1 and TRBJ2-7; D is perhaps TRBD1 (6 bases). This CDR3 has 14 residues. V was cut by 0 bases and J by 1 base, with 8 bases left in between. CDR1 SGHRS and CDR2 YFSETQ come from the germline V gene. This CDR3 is CASSLDRVSYEQYF. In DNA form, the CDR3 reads TGCGCCAGCAGCTTGGACAGGGTTTCCTACGAGCAGTACTTC.